The 24 T cell receptor beta chains below come from one sample, sequenced in a study of CD8 T cells in ankylosing spondylitis. One entry per CDR3 protein results from TCRdb running MiXCR on the 5' RACE reads. The data show hundreds of thousands of distinct CDR3 sequences, roughly 20% seen once. Sequenced sample: blood, either unsorted or a sorted T cell fraction (not recorded which). The source of these receptors is a male donor with ankylosing spondylitis or in good health (not recorded which).

There are many counts of this clonotype. The V gene is TRBV5-1, the J gene TRBJ1-1, with 7 bases aligning to TRBD1. The V gene's germline CDR1 is SGHRS and CDR2 YFSETQ. This CDR3 region has 15 residues. V trimming: 4 bases; J trimming: 2 bases; junction bases outside the gene matches: 8. The CDR3 loop reads CASSKSRDSNTEAFF. The CDR3, as DNA: TGCGCCAGCAGCAAGTCCCGGGACAGCAACACTGAAGCTTTCTTT. The variable domain in full, with the rest retrieved from reference TRBV5-1 and TRBJ1-1, is KAGVTQTPRYLIKTRGQQVTLSCSPISGHRSVSWYQQTPGQGLQFLFEYFSETQRNKGNFPGRFSGRQFSNSRSEMNVSTLELGDSALYLCASSKSRDSNTEAFFGQGTRLTVV.

This clonotype occurred many times. This sequence joins TRBV5-1 and TRBJ2-1, with 9 positions matching TRBD1. This CDR3 has 14 amino acids. V lost 1 base, J lost 7 bases, and 3 bases stayed unmatched. CDR1 and CDR2 (germline): SGHRS, YFSETQ. CDR3 sequence reads: CASSLWDRENEQFF. The CDR3 region has the DNA TGCGCCAGCAGCTTGTGGGACAGGGAAAATGAGCAGTTCTTC.

This clonotype was observed many times. The rearrangement joins TRBV12-3 or TRBV12-4 to TRBJ2-1; D ambiguous. The germline V and J ends were trimmed by 2 bases and 7 bases, with 15 bases remaining between them. The CDR3 runs to 15 residues. The CDR3 protein is CASSLWALSRNEQFF. CDR3 coding DNA: TGTGCCAGCAGTTTATGGGCCCTGTCCAGAAATGAGCAGTTCTTC.

The rearrangement uses TRBV3-1 and TRBJ2-5; no definite D call. V lost 1 base to trimming and J lost 3 bases, with 9 bases between them. From germline, CDR1 is LGHDT and CDR2 YNNKEL (reference sequence). The CDR3 extends over 14 amino acids. The CDR3 nucleotides read TGTGCCAGCAGCCAAGTGATTACAGAAGAGACCCAGTACTTC. It yields the protein CASSQVITEETQYF.

This clonotype has a count of ten or more. The DNA for the CDR3 is TGCAGTGCTACGGACAGGGCGAGCTATGGCTACACCTTC. It is translated as CSATDRASYGYTF. V and J are TRBV20-1 and TRBJ1-2, with 8 nucleotides matching TRBD1. V trimming: 4 bases; J trimming: 4 bases; junction bases outside the gene matches: 5. The CDR3 consists of 13 residues. Germline V gene data show CDR1 as DFQATT and CDR2 as SNEGSKA (reference sequence).

A word on this clonotype: Germline and junction disagree at one end, which may indicate a read error. The chain combines TRBV12-3 or TRBV12-4 with TRBJ2-5, with unresolved D. CDR3 size: 14 residues. As DNA, the CDR3 is TGTGCCAGCAGTATAGCCGCTTTCCAAGAGACCCAGTACTTC. This sequence encodes CASSIAAFQETQYF.

The chain employs TRBV28 and TRBJ2-2; D gene ambiguous. The CDR3 is made up of 13 amino acids. Per the germline V gene, CDR1 is MDHEN and CDR2 is SYDVKM. Trimming stripped 4 bases from V and 5 bases from J, with 8 bases between. This chain's CDR3 is CASSYPFTGELFF. The CDR3 bases are TGTGCCAGCAGTTACCCGTTTACCGGGGAGCTGTTTTTT.

This clonotype showed up just a few times. This chain connects TRBV28 to TRBJ2-1, with D possibly matching TRBD2 (5 bases). CDR1 and CDR2 from the germline V gene are MDHEN and SYDVKM. Deletions cut 6 bases from V and 0 bases from J, with 12 bases between. The CDR3 length is 15 residues. CDR3 amino acids: CASRDPDSSYNEQFF. In DNA form, the CDR3 reads TGTGCCAGCAGGGATCCGGACTCCTCCTACAATGAGCAGTTCTTC.

The chain combines TRBV4-2 with TRBJ1-3; D is possibly TRBD1 (6 bases). Germline loops: CDR1 LGHNA, CDR2 YNFKEQ. This CDR3 comprises 16 residues. The V gene lost 0 bases and the J gene lost 0 bases, with 9 bases spanning the gap. The CDR3 here is CASSQEQGDSGNTIYF. CDR3 DNA: TGTGCCAGCAGCCAAGAACAGGGAGACTCTGGAAACACCATATATTTT.

J is TRBJ1-5 and V is TRBV15, with 8 positions matching TRBD1. The V gene end was trimmed by 3 bases and the J gene end by 7 bases; junction bases not matched to a gene: 17. Germline V gene sequence: CDR1 LNHNV, CDR2 YYDKDF (reference sequence). The CDR3 consists of 18 residues. The CDR3 DNA follows: TGTGCCACCAGCAGGGAGCCCCCCGACAGGGGCTCAACCCAGCCCCAGCATTTT. This gives the protein CATSREPPDRGSTQPQHF.

The V gene is TRBV27, the J gene TRBJ2-2, with D tentatively TRBD2 (6 bases). The length of the CDR3 is 13 residues. Germline lookup yields CDR1 MNHEY and CDR2 SMNVEV (reference sequence). Trimming pared 5 bases from V and 6 bases from J, leaving 10 bases between. The CDR3 reads CASSPRLAGELFF. CDR3 sequence (DNA): TGTGCCAGCAGTCCACGACTAGCCGGGGAGCTGTTTTTT.

The rearrangement links TRBV24-1 to TRBJ2-3, with D unclear. CDR3 size: 11 residues. V gave up 8 bases and J gave up 3 bases, with 5 bases separating them. The germline V gene encodes CDR1 KGHDR and CDR2 SFDVKD. Here the CDR3 DNA reads TGTGCCACCAAGCAAACAGATACGCAGTATTTT. Amino acid sequence: CATKQTDTQYF.

The DNA of the CDR3 is TGTGCCAGCAGCGGTCAGGACTACAAAAACATTCAGTACTTC. Residues: CASSGQDYKNIQYF. The chain links TRBV28 to TRBJ2-4, with D maybe TRBD2 (6 bases). The germline gives CDR1 MDHEN, CDR2 SYDVKM. The CDR3 is 14 amino acids. Trimming shortened V by 6 bases and J by 3 bases, and 12 bases separated the two germline ends.

This clonotype was counted a few times. The chain carries TRBV29-1 and TRBJ2-5; D is undetermined. Trimming cost V 3 bases and J 3 bases, with 5 bases left between them. Germline V gene lookup returns CDR1 SQVTM and CDR2 ANQGSEA. This CDR3 region has 11 residues. CDR3 residues: CSVDPKETQYF. DNA of the CDR3: TGCAGCGTTGACCCGAAAGAGACCCAGTACTTC.

This clonotype was observed many times. V and J are TRBV18 and TRBJ1-1; TRBD1 is a possible D gene (6 bases). Looked up from germline, CDR1 is KGHSH and CDR2 is LQKENI. With 3 bases removed from V and 1 base from J, the gap between germline ends came to 9 bases. This CDR3 is 14 amino acids long. The CDR3 protein is CASSPLGGNTEAFF. CDR3 sequence (DNA): TGTGCCAGCTCACCCCTAGGGGGGAACACTGAAGCTTTCTTT. Supplemented by reference TRBV18 and TRBJ1-1, the full variable domain reads NAGVMQNPRHLVRRRGQEARLRCSPMKGHSHVYWYRQLPEEGLKFMVYLQKENIIDESGMPKERFSAEFPKEGPSILRIQQVVRGDSAAYFCASSPLGGNTEAFFGQGTRLTVV.

The chain combines TRBV5-1 with TRBJ2-1; perhaps TRBD2 as D (5 bases). CDR1 is SGHRS, CDR2 YFSETQ, per germline. V lost 7 bases to trimming and J lost 0 bases, with 17 bases between them. CDR3 length: 16 amino acids. CDR3 nucleotides: TGCGCCAGCGGACTGAGGCAGCCGAGCTCCTACAATGAGCAGTTCTTC. Residues: CASGLRQPSSYNEQFF. Filled out from reference TRBV5-1 and TRBJ2-1, the complete variable domain reads KAGVTQTPRYLIKTRGQQVTLSCSPISGHRSVSWYQQTPGQGLQFLFEYFSETQRNKGNFPGRFSGRQFSNSRSEMNVSTLELGDSALYLCASGLRQPSSYNEQFFGPGTRLTVL.

This clonotype was seen only a few times. The chain employs TRBV24-1 and TRBJ2-1; D may be TRBD2 (5 bases). This CDR3 is 16 amino acids long. Trimming removed 4 bases from V and 8 bases from J, with 20 bases in between. The germline gives CDR1 KGHDR, CDR2 SFDVKD. As DNA, the CDR3 is TGTGCCACCAGTGACTCCAAGGGTCAGGCGCGGGATGAGCAGTTCTTC. This encodes CATSDSKGQARDEQFF.

The chain combines TRBV7-9 with TRBJ1-1, with TRBD1 identical over 7 bases. Germline V gene lookup returns CDR1 SEHNR and CDR2 FQNEAQ (reference sequence). The trim removed 2 bases at V and 3 bases at J, leaving 3 bases unmatched. There are 14 residues in the CDR3. The CDR3 protein is CASSLRGPDTEAFF. DNA for the CDR3: TGTGCCAGCAGCTTAAGGGGGCCGGACACTGAAGCTTTCTTT.

V is TRBV30 and J is TRBJ1-3, with 7 bases identical to TRBD1. Germline V CDR1 and CDR2: GTSNPN, SVGIG (reference sequence). V gave up 0 bases and J gave up 15 bases; unmatched junction bases: 11. This CDR3 spans 13 amino acids. The CDR3 nucleotides read TGTGCCTGGAGTGTACACAGGGGTCGCCGAAAATATTTT. Translation gives CAWSVHRGRRKYF. Full variable domain (remainder filled in from reference TRBV30 and TRBJ1-3): SQTIHQWPATLVQPVGSPLSLECTVEGTSNPNLYWYRQAAGRGLQLLFYSVGIGQISSEVPQNLSASRPQDRQFILSSKKLLLSDSGFYLCAWSVHRGRRKYFGEGSWLTVV.

The chain couples TRBV6-5 to TRBJ2-5; 7 bases map to TRBD2. Trimming at V came to 4 bases and at J to 6 bases, leaving 14 bases not matched to a gene. The length of the CDR3 is 16 residues. The germline V gene has CDR1 MNHEY and CDR2 SVGAGI. The CDR3 coding sequence is TGTGCCAGCAGTTCCCCGCCGGGGGGACTAAAAAAGACCCAGTACTTC. It translates to CASSSPPGGLKKTQYF.

A single count supports this clonotype. This chain links TRBV7-2 with TRBJ1-1; D remains unclear. The V and J ends lost 1 base and 7 bases respectively, with 10 bases between them. Germline-derived CDR1 and CDR2 are SGHTA and FQGNSA. The CDR3 has 13 amino acids. CDR3 DNA sequence: TGTGCCAGCAGCTTAGGGCTGGCGGGTGAAGCTTTCTTT. Protein: CASSLGLAGEAFF.

The chain combines TRBV6-5 with TRBJ1-1; 7 bases map to TRBD1. The V gene end was trimmed by 0 bases and the J gene end by 8 bases; junction bases not matched to a gene: 0. This CDR3 is built from 12 residues. CDR1 and CDR2 (germline): MNHEY, SVGAGI. CDR3 residues: CASSYSQGEAFF. The CDR3 nucleotides read TGTGCCAGCAGTTACTCACAGGGGGAAGCTTTCTTT.

J is TRBJ1-1 and V is TRBV6-5, with TRBD1 matching over 8 bases. CDR1 is MNHEY, CDR2 SVGAGI, per germline. CDR3 length: 16 amino acids. Trimming removed 2 bases from V and 7 bases from J; junction bases left unmatched: 12. The CDR3 sequence is CASSYVGIQGDIEAFF. In DNA, the CDR3 is TGTGCCAGCAGTTACGTCGGGATACAGGGGGATATTGAAGCTTTCTTT.

The V gene is TRBV4-1, the J gene TRBJ2-2; 7 positions match TRBD1. J was trimmed by 0 bases and V by 1 base; bases with no gene match: 5. Germline CDR1 reads MGHRA; CDR2 reads YSYEKL. The CDR3 length is 17 residues. The CDR3 sequence is CASSQGSGTANTGELFF. The CDR3 DNA reads TGCGCCAGCAGCCAAGGCTCCGGGACAGCGAACACCGGGGAGCTGTTTTTT.